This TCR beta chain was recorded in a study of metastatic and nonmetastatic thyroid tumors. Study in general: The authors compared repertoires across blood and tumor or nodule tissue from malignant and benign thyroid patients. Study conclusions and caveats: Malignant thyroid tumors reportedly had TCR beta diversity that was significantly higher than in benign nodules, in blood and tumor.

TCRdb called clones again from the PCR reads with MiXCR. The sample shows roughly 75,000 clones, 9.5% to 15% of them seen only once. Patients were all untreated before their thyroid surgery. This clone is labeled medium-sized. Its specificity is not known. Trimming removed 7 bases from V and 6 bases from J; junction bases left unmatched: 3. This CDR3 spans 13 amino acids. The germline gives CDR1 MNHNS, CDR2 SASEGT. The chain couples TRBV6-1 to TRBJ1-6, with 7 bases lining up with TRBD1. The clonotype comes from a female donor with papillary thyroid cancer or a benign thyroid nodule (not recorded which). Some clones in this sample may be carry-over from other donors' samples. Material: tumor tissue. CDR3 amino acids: CASKTGANSPLHF. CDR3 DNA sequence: TGTGCCAGCAAAACAGGGGCTAATTCACCCCTCCACTTT.